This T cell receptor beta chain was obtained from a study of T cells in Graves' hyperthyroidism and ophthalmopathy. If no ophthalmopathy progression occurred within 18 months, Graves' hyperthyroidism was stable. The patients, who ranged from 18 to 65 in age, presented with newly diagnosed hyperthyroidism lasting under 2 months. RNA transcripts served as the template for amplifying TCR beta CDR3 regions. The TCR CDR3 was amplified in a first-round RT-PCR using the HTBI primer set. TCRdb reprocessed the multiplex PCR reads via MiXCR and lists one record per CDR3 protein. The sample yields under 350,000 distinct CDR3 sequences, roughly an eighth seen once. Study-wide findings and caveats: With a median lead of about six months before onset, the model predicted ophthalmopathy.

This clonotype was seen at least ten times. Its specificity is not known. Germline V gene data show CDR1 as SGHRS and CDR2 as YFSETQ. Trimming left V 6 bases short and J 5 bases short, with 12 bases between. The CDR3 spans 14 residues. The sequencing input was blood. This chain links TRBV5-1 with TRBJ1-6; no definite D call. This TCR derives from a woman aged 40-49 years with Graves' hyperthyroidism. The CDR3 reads CASTPDGDNSPLHF. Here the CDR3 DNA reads TGCGCCAGCACGCCCGACGGAGATAATTCACCCCTCCACTTT.